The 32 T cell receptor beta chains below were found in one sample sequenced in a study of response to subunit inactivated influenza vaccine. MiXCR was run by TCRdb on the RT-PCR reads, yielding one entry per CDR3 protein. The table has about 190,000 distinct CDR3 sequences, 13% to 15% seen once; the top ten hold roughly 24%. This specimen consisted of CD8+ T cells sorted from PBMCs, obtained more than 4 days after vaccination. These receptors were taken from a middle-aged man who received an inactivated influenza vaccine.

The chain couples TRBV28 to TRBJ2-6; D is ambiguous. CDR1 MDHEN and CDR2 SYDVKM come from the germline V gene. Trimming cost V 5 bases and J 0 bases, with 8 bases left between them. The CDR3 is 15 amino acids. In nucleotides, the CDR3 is TGTGCCAGCAGTCCTTATACCTCTGGGGCCAACGTCCTGACTTTC. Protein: CASSPYTSGANVLTF. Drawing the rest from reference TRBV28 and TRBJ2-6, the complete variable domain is DVKVTQSSRYLVKRTGEKVFLECVQDMDHENMFWYRQDPGLGLRLIYFSYDVKMKEKGDIPEGYSVSREKKERFSLILESASTNQTSMYLCASSPYTSGANVLTFGAGSRLTVL.

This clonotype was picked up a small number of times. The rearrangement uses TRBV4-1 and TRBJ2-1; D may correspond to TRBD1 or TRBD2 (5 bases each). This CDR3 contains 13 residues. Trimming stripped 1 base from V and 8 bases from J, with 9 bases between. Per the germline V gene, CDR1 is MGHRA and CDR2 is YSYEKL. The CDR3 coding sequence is TGCGCCAGCAGCCAAGTCGGGGCGGATGAGCAGTTCTTC. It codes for CASSQVGADEQFF.

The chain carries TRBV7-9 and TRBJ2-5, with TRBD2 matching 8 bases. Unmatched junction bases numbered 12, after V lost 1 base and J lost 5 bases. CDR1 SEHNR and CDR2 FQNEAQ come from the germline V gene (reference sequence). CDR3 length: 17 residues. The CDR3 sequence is CASSLGTSGDPGETQYF. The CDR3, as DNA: TGTGCCAGCAGCTTAGGAACTAGCGGTGATCCCGGGGAGACCCAGTACTTC.

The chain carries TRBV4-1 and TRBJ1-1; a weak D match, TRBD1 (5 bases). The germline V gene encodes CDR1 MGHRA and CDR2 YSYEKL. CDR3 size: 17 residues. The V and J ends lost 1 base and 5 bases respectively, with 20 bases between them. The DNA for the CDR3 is TGCGCCAGCAGCCAAGTCCCGGGGACCCCCTCTCTAACTGAAGCTTTCTTT. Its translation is CASSQVPGTPSLTEAFF.

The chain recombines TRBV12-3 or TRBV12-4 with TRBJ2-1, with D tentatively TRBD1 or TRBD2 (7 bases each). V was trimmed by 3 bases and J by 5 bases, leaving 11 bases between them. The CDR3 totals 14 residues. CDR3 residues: CASSFPGGDNEQFF. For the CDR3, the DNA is TGTGCCAGCAGTTTCCCAGGGGGGGACAATGAGCAGTTCTTC.

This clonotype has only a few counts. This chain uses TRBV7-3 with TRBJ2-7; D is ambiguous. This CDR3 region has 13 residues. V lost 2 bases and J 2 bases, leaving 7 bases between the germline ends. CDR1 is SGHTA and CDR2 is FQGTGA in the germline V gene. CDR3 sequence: CASSLAQTYEQYF. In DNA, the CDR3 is TGTGCCAGCAGCTTAGCACAGACCTACGAGCAGTACTTC.

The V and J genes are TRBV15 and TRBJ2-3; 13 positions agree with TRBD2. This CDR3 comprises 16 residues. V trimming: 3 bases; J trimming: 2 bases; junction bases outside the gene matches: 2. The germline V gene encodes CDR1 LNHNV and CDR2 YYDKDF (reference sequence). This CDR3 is CATSRGLAGYTDTQYF. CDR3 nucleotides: TGTGCCACCAGCAGGGGACTAGCGGGGTACACAGATACGCAGTATTTT.

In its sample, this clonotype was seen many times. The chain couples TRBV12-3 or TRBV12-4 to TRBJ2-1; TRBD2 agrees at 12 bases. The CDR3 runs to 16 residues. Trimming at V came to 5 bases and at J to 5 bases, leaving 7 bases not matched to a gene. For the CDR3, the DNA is TGTGCCAGCAGTGGACTAGCGGGGCACCCTCACAATGAGCAGTTCTTC. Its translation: CASSGLAGHPHNEQFF.

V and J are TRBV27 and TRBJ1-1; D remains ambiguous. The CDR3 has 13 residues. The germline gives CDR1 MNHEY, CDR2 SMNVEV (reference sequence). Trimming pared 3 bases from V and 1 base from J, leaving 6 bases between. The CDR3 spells CASSFYRNTEAFF. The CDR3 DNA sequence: TGTGCCAGCAGTTTTTACAGGAACACTGAAGCTTTCTTT.

In nucleotides, the CDR3 is TGTGCCAGCAGCCCCGGGGGCGGACTAGCGGGGGAGACAGATACGCAGTATTTT. Residues: CASSPGGGLAGETDTQYF. V gene TRBV11-2 combines with J gene TRBJ2-3; 13 bases map to TRBD2. The germline gives CDR1 SGHAT, CDR2 FQNNGV. The ends lost 5 bases at V and 3 bases at J; junction bases unmatched: 11. This CDR3 is 18 amino acids long.

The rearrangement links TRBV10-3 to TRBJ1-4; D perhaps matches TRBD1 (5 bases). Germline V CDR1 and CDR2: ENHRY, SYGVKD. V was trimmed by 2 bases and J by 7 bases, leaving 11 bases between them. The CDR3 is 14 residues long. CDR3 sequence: CAISEQGEGEKLFF. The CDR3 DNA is TGTGCCATCAGTGAGCAAGGGGAAGGTGAAAAACTGTTTTTT.

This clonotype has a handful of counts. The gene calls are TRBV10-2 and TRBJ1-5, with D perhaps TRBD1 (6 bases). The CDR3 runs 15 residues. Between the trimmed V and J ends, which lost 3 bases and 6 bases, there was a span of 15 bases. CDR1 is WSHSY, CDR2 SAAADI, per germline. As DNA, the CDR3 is TGCGCCAGCAGTGAAGTCAGGGGAAAAATTCAGCCCCAGCATTTT. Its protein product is CASSEVRGKIQPQHF.

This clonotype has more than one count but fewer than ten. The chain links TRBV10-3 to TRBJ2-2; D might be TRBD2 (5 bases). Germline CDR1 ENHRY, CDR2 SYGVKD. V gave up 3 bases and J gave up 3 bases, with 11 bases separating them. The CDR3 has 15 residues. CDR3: CAISEVGVDTGELFF. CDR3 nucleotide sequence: TGTGCCATCAGTGAAGTGGGAGTTGACACCGGGGAGCTGTTTTTT.

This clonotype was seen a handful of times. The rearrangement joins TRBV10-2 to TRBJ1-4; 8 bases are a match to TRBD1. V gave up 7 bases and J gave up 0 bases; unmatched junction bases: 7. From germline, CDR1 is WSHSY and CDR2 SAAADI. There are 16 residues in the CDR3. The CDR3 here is CASNRQGPTTNEKLFF. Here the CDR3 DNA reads TGCGCCAGCAATCGACAGGGGCCAACAACTAATGAAAAACTGTTTTTT.

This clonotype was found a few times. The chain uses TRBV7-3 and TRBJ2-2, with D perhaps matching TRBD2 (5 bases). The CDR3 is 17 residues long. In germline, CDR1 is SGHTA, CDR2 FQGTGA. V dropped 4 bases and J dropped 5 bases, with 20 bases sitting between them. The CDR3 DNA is TGTGCCAGCAGCTCTTCGGCGGGCAGTAGTGGGACCGGGGAGCTGTTTTTT. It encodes CASSSSAGSSGTGELFF.

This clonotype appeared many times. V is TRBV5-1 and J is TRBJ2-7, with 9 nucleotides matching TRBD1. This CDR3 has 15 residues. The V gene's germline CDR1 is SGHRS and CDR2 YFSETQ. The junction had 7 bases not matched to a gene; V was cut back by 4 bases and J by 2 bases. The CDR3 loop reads CASSAWTGATYEQYF. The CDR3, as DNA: TGCGCCAGCAGCGCCTGGACAGGGGCTACCTACGAGCAGTACTTC. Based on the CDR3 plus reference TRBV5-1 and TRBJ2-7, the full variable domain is KAGVTQTPRYLIKTRGQQVTLSCSPISGHRSVSWYQQTPGQGLQFLFEYFSETQRNKGNFPGRFSGRQFSNSRSEMNVSTLELGDSALYLCASSAWTGATYEQYFGPGTRLTVT.

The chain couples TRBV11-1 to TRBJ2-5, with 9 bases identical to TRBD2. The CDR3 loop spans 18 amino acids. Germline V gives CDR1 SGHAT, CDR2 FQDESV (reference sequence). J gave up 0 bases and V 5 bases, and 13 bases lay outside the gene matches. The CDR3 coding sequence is TGTGCCAGCAGCAAAGGGTTTAGCGGGAGACAAAACCAAGAGACCCAGTACTTC. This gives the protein CASSKGFSGRQNQETQYF.

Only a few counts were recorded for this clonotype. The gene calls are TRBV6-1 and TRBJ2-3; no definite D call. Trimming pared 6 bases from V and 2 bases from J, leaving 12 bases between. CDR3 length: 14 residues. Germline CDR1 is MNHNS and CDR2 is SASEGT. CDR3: CASRSDTTTDTQYF. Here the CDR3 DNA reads TGTGCCAGCAGATCCGACACTACCACAGATACGCAGTATTTT.

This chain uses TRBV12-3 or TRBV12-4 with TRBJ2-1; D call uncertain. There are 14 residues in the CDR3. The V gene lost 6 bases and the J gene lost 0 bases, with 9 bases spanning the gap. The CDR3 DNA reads TGTGCCAGCAGCGCCTCCGGCTCCTACAATGAGCAGTTCTTC. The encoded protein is CASSASGSYNEQFF.

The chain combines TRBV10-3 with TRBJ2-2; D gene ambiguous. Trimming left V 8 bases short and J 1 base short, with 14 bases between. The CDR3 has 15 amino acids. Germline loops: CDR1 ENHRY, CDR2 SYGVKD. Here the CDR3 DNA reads TGTGCCATCCAGGCCGAGTGGGGGAACACCGGGGAGCTGTTTTTT. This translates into CAIQAEWGNTGELFF.

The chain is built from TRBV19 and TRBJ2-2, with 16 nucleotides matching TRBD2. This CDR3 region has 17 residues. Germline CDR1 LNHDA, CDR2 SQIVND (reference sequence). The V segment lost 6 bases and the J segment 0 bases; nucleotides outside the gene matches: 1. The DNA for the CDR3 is TGTGCCAGTAGGGGACTAGCGGGAGGGCCGAACACCGGGGAGCTGTTTTTT. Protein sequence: CASRGLAGGPNTGELFF.

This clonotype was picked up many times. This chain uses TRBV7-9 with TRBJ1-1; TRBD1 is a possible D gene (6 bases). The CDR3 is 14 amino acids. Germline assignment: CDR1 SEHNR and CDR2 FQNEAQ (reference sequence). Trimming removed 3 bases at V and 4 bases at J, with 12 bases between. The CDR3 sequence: CASSFRGEGTEAFF. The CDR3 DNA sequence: TGTGCCAGCAGCTTTAGGGGGGAAGGCACTGAAGCTTTCTTT.

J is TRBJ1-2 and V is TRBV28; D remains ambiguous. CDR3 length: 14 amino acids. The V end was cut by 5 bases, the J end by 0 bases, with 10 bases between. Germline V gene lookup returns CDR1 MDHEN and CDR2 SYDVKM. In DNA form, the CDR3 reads TGTGCCAGCAGTCCATCCCCGACTAACTATGGCTACACCTTC. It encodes CASSPSPTNYGYTF.

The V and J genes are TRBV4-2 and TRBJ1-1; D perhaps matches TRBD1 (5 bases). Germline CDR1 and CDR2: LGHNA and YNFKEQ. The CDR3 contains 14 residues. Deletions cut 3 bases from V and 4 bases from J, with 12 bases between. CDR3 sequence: CASSQTSGGTEAFF. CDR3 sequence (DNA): TGTGCCAGCAGCCAGACGTCCGGGGGCACTGAAGCTTTCTTT.

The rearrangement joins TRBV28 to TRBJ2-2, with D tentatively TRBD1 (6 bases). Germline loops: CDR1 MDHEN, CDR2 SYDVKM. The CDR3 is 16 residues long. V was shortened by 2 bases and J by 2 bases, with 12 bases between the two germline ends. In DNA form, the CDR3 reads TGTGCCAGCAGTTTAGTCGACAGGACCAACACCGGGGAGCTGTTTTTT. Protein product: CASSLVDRTNTGELFF.

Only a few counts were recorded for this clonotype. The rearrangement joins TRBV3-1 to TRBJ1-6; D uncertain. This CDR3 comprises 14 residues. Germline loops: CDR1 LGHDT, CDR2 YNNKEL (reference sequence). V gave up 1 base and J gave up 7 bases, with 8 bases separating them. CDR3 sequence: CASSQGSGNSPLHF. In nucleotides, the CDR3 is TGTGCCAGCAGCCAAGGGTCTGGGAATTCACCCCTCCACTTT.

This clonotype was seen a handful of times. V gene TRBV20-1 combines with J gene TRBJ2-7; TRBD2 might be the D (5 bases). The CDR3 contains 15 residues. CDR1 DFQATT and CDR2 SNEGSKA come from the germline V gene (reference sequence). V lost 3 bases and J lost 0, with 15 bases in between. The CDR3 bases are TGCAGTGCTAGGCACCCCCTAGGAGGCTCCTACGAGCAGTACTTC. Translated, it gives CSARHPLGGSYEQYF.

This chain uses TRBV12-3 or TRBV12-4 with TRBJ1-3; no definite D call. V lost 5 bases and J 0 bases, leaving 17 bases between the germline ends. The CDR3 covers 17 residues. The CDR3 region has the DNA TGTGCCAGCAGTCCATTGTTCCCGGCCAGCTCTGGAAACACCATATATTTT. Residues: CASSPLFPASSGNTIYF.

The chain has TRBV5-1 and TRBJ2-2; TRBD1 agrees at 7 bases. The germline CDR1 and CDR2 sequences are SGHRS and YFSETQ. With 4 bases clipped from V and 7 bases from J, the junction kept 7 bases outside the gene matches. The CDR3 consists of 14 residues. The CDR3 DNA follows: TGCGCCAGCAGCCTCAGACAGGGTGTCGGGGAGCTGTTTTTT. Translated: CASSLRQGVGELFF.

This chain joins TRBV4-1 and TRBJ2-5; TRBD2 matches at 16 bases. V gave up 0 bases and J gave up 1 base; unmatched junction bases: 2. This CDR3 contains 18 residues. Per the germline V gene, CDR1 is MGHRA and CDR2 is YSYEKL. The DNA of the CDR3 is TGCGCCAGCAGCCAAGAGGGGACTAGCGGGGGGGTCCAAGAGACCCAGTACTTC. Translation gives CASSQEGTSGGVQETQYF.

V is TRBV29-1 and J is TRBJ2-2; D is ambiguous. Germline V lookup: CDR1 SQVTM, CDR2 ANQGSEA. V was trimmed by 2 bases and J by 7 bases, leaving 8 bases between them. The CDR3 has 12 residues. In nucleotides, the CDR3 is TGCAGCGTTGAACCCAGGAGCGGGGAGCTGTTTTTT. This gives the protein CSVEPRSGELFF.

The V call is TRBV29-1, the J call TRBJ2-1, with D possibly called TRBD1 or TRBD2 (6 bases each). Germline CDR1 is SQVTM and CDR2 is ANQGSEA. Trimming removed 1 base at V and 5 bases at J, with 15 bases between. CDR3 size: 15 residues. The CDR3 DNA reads TGCAGCGTTGAAGGTCGCGGGACAAGTAACAATGAGCAGTTCTTC. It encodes CSVEGRGTSNNEQFF.